Given below is one T cell receptor beta chain in context. Its antigen is unidentified. CDR1 is SEHNR, CDR2 FQNEAQ, per germline (reference sequence). V was trimmed by 0 bases and J by 10 bases, leaving 9 bases between them. CDR3 size: 12 residues. This record belongs to a study of T cell responses to AZD1222 COVID-19 vaccine. Whole-study results and caveats: Researchers took repertoire samples only after the peak T cell response had come.

TCRdb's table, derived via immunoSEQ multiplex PCR, lists solely in-frame clones and lacks some. The table shows 150,000 to 180,000 clones, with over 85% occurring only once. The starting material was peripheral blood, obtained on day 0 of AZD1222 vaccination. V usage is TRBV7-9 and J usage is TRBJ1-1, with D hard to call. The receptor was derived from an adult in good health. CDR3 region: CASSLAARAAFF. Written as DNA, the CDR3 is TGTGCCAGCAGCTTAGCGGCCCGGGCAGCTTTCTTT.